This T cell receptor (beta chain) was sequenced for a study of identical twins. Study conclusions and caveats: Modelling underestimated the level of out-of-frame TCR alpha sharing observed in monozygotic twins.

Regarding this clonotype: The antigen remains unidentified.

TCRdb itself ran the 5' RACE reads through MiXCR, one entry per CDR3 protein. The sample gives hundreds of thousands of distinct CDR3 sequences, around a sixth of which show up once; 10% to 15% is in the top ten. Germline V gene data show CDR1 as KGHSY and CDR2 as FQNENV. The ends were cut back, 2 bases at V and 2 bases at J, with 13 bases in the middle. This CDR3 has 15 residues. The same sample was also used in a study of T cells expressing NK-cell markers. As reported in that work: One of eight sequenced donors was HCMV-seronegative; the other seven were seropositive. No clear determination of HCMV specificity was made for expanded NKG2C+ T cell clones.

This sequence was found in a woman under 30 in good health. The sequenced material came from PBMCs. V is TRBV16 and J is TRBJ2-7, with D possibly being TRBD1 (5 bases). The CDR3 loop is CASSQSQGLAYEQYF. The CDR3 region has the DNA TGTGCCAGCAGCCAAAGCCAGGGCCTAGCCTACGAGCAGTACTTC.